This passage covers 5 T cell receptor beta chains from one sample sequenced in a study of cytomegalovirus exposure and HLA in healthy donors. The study ran its PCR with 60 Vbeta and 13 Jbeta primers. Profiling relied on immunoSEQ multiplex PCR, and the TCRdb table lists in-frame clones only, not all of them. The sample includes around 120,000 clones, 75% to 85% seen only once; the top ten take about 11%. Source material: PBMCs. All receptors come from a male donor in good health and CMV-seropositive.

V is TRBV28 and J is TRBJ1-2, with 7 bases fitting TRBD1. Germline assignment: CDR1 MDHEN and CDR2 SYDVKM. CDR3 length: 16 amino acids. V gave up 5 bases and J gave up 1 base; unmatched junction bases: 10. CDR3 loop: CASSPRWTGGNYGYTF. CDR3 nucleotide sequence: TGTGCCAGCAGTCCAAGATGGACAGGCGGTAACTATGGCTACACCTTC.

The chain is built from TRBV5-1 and TRBJ1-1; the D is unclear. Trimming pared 0 bases from V and 6 bases from J, leaving 6 bases between. Germline V gene sequence: CDR1 SGHRS, CDR2 YFSETQ. This CDR3 spans 12 amino acids. The CDR3 reads CASSLGEAEAFF. The CDR3 DNA reads as TGCGCCAGCAGCTTGGGAGAGGCTGAAGCTTTCTTT. Full variable domain (missing parts from reference TRBV5-1 and TRBJ1-1): KAGVTQTPRYLIKTRGQQVTLSCSPISGHRSVSWYQQTPGQGLQFLFEYFSETQRNKGNFPGRFSGRQFSNSRSEMNVSTLELGDSALYLCASSLGEAEAFFGQGTRLTVV.

The V call is TRBV6-1, the J call TRBJ1-5; D gene ambiguous. Per germline, CDR1 MNHNS and CDR2 SASEGT. There are 11 residues in the CDR3. V was clipped by 6 bases and J by 6 bases, with 6 bases between them. CDR3 coding DNA: TGTGCCAGCAGGGAGGGTCAGCCCCAGCATTTT. Amino acid sequence: CASREGQPQHF.

This clone was seen only once. Sequence at one end of the junction differs from germline and may be a read error. This chain connects TRBV7-9 to TRBJ2-5; weak D call: TRBD1 (7 bases). This CDR3 has 16 amino acids. Germline V lookup: CDR1 SEHNR, CDR2 FQNEAQ (reference sequence). CDR3 residues: CSSSSRRGQTQETQYF. The CDR3 coding sequence is TGTTCCAGCAGCTCGAGGAGGGGACAGACCCAAGAGACCCAGTACTTC.

This chain uses TRBV7-2 with TRBJ2-7; 7 bases are shared with TRBD1. This CDR3 contains 15 residues. The junction had 11 bases not matched to a gene; V was cut back by 5 bases and J by 4 bases. Germline-derived CDR1 and CDR2 are SGHTA and FQGNSA. The CDR3 DNA is TGTGCCAGCAGCCTACGGACAGGTCGGGAATACGAGCAGTACTTC. It is translated as CASSLRTGREYEQYF.